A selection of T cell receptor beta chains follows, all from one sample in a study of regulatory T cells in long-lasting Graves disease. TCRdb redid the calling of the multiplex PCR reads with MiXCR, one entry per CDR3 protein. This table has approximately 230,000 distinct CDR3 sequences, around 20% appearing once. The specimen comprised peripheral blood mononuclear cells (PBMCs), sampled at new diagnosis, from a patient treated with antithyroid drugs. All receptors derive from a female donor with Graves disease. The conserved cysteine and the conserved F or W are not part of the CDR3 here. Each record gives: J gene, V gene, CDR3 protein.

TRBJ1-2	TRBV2	ASTTDPANYGYT
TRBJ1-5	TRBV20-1	SARHGTANNQPQH
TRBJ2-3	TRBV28	ASILAGEYTDTQY
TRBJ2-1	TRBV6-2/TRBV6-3	ASSVRYNEQF
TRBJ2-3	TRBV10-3	AITDRASTDTQY
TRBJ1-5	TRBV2	ASSEGGGNQPQH
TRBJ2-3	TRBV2	ASTSPTDTQY
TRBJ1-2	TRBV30	AWRAPVGYGYT
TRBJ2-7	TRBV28	ASSFGQVYEQY
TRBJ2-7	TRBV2	ASSGQGLFEQY
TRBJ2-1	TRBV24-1	ATSDFWGNEQF
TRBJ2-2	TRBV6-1	ASSVLAGGSGELF
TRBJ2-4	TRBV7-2	ASSLGGANIQY
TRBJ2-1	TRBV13	ASSLPRTSNEQF
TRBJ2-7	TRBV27	ASRLSGPSSYEQY
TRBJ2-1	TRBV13	ASTYSGRVNEQF
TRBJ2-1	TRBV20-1	SARDFGASGKVYNEQF
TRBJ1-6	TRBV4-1	ASSQADRVYNSPLH
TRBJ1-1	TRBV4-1	ASSIGGQSTEAF
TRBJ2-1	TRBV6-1	ASSEGQGLF
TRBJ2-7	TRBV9	ASSATGGNEQY
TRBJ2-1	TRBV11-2	ASSLRRLSDDEQF
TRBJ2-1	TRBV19	ASTRRGSGLDNEQF
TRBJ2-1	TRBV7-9	ASSLESGWDEQF
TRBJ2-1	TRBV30	AWSEGSGRPNEQF
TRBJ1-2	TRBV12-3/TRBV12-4	ASSQTGTGYGYT
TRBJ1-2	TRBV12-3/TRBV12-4	ASSLGPDGYGYT
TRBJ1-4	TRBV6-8	ASSYSGGLGQLLF
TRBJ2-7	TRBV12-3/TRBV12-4	ASSFRDRGYEQY
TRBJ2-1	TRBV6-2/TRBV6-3	ASTQWGRGYDEQF
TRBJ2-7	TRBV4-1	ASSQLADSYEQY
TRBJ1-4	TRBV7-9	ASSWGQDNEKLF
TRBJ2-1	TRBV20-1	SATRAGRTNEQF
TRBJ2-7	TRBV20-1	SASDSGGLINEQY
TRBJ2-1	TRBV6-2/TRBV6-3	ASSELTGPYNEQF
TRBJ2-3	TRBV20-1	SARVGGRVGRDTQY
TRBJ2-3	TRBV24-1	ATSEPPEDTQY
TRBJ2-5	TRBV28	ASSLQYTAYRDRVMRYQETQY
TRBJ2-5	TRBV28	ASTVTGPETQY
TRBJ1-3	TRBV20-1	SARGFTGNTIY
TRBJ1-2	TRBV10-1	ASSEGGGRGYGYT
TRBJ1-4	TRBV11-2	ASSLEREKLF
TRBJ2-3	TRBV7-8	ASSLSSGSTDTQY
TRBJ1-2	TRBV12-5	ASGLYQDGYYGYT
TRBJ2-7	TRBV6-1	ASSELAGESYEQY
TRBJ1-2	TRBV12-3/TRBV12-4	ASSPRQGLDGYT
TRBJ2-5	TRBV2	ASSSGQGEGTQY
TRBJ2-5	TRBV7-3	ASSYQGETQY
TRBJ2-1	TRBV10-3	AVSPEPGNEQF
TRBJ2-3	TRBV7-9	ASSSTFPWQY
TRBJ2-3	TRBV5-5	ASSLGNSGSTDTQY